The rows below give T cell receptor beta chains drawn from one sample of a study of blood T cell repertoires in COVID-19. Method: immunoSEQ multiplex PCR; TCRdb's copy keeps in-frame clones and lacks some. The sample consists of 35,000 to 55,000 clones, about 85% of them appearing once. Sequencing was performed on peripheral blood. The receptors here all came from a woman in her 70s in a cohort sampled during active COVID-19. The CDR3 runs from the conserved cysteine through the conserved F or W. D genes are given only for firm matches. Part of the rows lack a size; the others show once, few, many or a class for expanded clones.

>TRBD2|TRBJ2-2|-|TRBV12-3/TRBV12-4
CAGRLAGAGELFF
TGTGCCGGGAGACTAGCGGGAGCCGGGGAGCTGTTTTTT
>-|TRBJ2-3|-|TRBV24-1
CATRGSTDTQYF
TGTGCCACTCGCGGTAGCACAGATACGCAGTATTTT
>-|TRBJ2-7|-|TRBV10-3
CAINAGSPYEQYF
TGTGCCATCAATGCCGGGAGCCCCTACGAGCAGTACTTC
>TRBD1|TRBJ1-5|medium-sized|TRBV6-5
CASTLRTGDQPQHF
TGTGCCAGCACCCTTCGGACAGGGGATCAGCCCCAGCATTTT
>TRBD2|TRBJ2-3|-|TRBV10-3
CAISAGTSLVTDTQYF
TGTGCCATCAGCGCTGGGACTAGCCTTGTTACGGATACGCAGTATTTT
>-|TRBJ1-2|-|TRBV19
CASSITQGYYGYTF
TGTGCCAGTAGTATAACGCAGGGGTACTATGGCTACACCTTC
>TRBD2|TRBJ2-1|-|TRBV6-4
CASSDSGSSYNEQFF
TGTGCCAGCAGTGACAGCGGGAGCTCCTACAATGAGCAGTTCTTC
>TRBD2|TRBJ2-2|few|TRBV7-8
CASSHSSSGRVTWELFF
TGTGCCAGCAGCCACTCCTCTAGCGGGAGGGTTACGTGGGAGCTGTTTTTT
>-|TRBJ2-7|-|TRBV2
CASRPTETIYEQYF
TGTGCCAGCAGGCCAACAGAGACCATTTACGAGCAGTACTTC
>-|TRBJ2-1|-|TRBV19
CASSIARNYNEQFF
TGTGCCAGTAGTATAGCTCGTAACTACAATGAGCAGTTCTTC
>-|TRBJ1-1|-|TRBV11-2
CASSLVEGSEAFF
TGTGCCAGCAGCTTAGTGGAGGGATCTGAAGCTTTCTTT
>-|TRBJ1-2|once|TRBV7-2
CASSLDGGGGYTF
TGTGCCAGCAGCTTAGATGGGGGAGGTGGCTACACCTTC
>TRBD2|TRBJ2-3|-|TRBV30
CAWSSDGTSGIQPDTQYF
TGTGCCTGGAGTTCCGACGGGACTAGCGGGATACAGCCGGATACGCAGTATTTT
>-|TRBJ2-1|-|TRBV10-3
CAISSRDTNEQFF
TGTGCCATCAGTAGCCGGGACACCAATGAGCAGTTCTTC
>-|TRBJ2-3|-|TRBV4-3
CASSPGGDTDTQYF
TGCGCCAGCAGCCCTGGCGGTGACACAGATACGCAGTATTTT
>-|TRBJ1-1|-|TRBV28
CATSLGQLSRAFF
TGTGCCACCTCCTTGGGACAACTTTCGCGGGCTTTCTTT
>-|TRBJ2-7|-|TRBV11-1
CASSAVVSEISYEQYF
TGTGCCAGCAGCGCCGTAGTGAGCGAGATCTCCTACGAGCAGTACTTC
>TRBD2|TRBJ2-7|-|TRBV4-3
CASSQELAGVRPYEQYF
TGCGCCAGCAGCCAGGAATTAGCGGGAGTACGCCCCTACGAGCAGTACTTC
>TRBD2|TRBJ2-1|few|TRBV5-1
CASSLGGTGYNEQFF
TGCGCCAGCAGCCTCGGGGGGACCGGTTACAATGAGCAGTTCTTC
>-|TRBJ2-7|-|TRBV6-5
CASTAGLGPYEQYF
TGTGCCAGCACCGCCGGGTTGGGGCCCTACGAGCAGTACTTC
>TRBD2|TRBJ2-1|-|TRBV5-4
CASSLGTSGNTEQFF
TGTGCCAGCAGCTTGGGGACTAGCGGGAATACTGAGCAGTTCTTC
>TRBD2|TRBJ2-1|once|TRBV4-2
CASRRTSGNNEQFF
TGTGCCAGCAGGAGGACTAGCGGAAACAATGAGCAGTTCTTC
>-|TRBJ1-3|-|TRBV2
CASSRDTGNTIYF
TGTGCCAGCAGCCGGGACACAGGAAACACCATATATTTT
>-|TRBJ1-2|-|TRBV18
CASSPSGENYGYTF
TGTGCCAGCTCACCCTCCGGGGAGAACTATGGCTACACCTTC
>-|TRBJ1-2|-|TRBV25-1
CASSESGFAYGYTF
TGTGCCAGCAGTGAATCAGGGTTTGCCTATGGCTACACCTTC
>-|TRBJ2-5|-|TRBV2
CAVGSDQETQYF
TGTGCCGTGGGGAGCGACCAAGAGACCCAGTACTTC
>TRBD2|TRBJ2-2|once|TRBV14
CASSQRTSGRAGELFF
TGTGCCAGCAGCCAAAGGACTAGCGGGAGAGCCGGGGAGCTGTTTTTT
>-|TRBJ1-1|-|TRBV21-1
CASSQNTEAFF
TGTGCCAGCAGTCAGAACACTGAAGCTTTCTTT
>TRBD2|TRBJ2-1|-|TRBV11-3
CASKVDERGRSNGQFF
TGTGCCAGCAAAGTGGATGAGCGGGGACGGTCCAATGGGCAGTTCTTC
>TRBD2|TRBJ2-3|-|TRBV7-9
CASTGTSSTDTQYF
TGTGCCAGCACCGGGACTAGCAGCACAGATACGCAGTATTTT
>-|TRBJ2-2|once|TRBV4-3
CASSQDWGTSTGELFF
TGCGCCAGCAGCCAAGATTGGGGGACATCAACCGGGGAGCTGTTTTTT
>-|TRBJ2-7|-|TRBV7-2
CASSRDFYEQYF
TGTGCCAGCAGTCGGGATTTCTACGAGCAGTACTTC
>TRBD2|TRBJ2-5|few|TRBV20-1
CSASQAGGRETQYF
TGCAGTGCTAGTCAGGCGGGAGGTAGGGAGACCCAGTACTTC
>-|TRBJ1-4|-|TRBV6-5
CASSPPSLNSLFF
TGTGCCAGCAGTCCCCCCTCCCTTAATTCACTGTTTTTT
>-|TRBJ2-7|-|TRBV4-1
CASSQPWGRTYEQYF
TGCGCCAGCAGCCAACCTTGGGGGAGGACCTACGAGCAGTACTTC
>TRBD1|TRBJ1-4|-|TRBV28
CASSLKGTGKEKLFF
TGTGCCAGCAGTTTAAAAGGGACAGGGAAAGAAAAACTGTTTTTT
>-|TRBJ2-3|-|TRBV10-3
CAITDARGADTQYF
TGTGCCATCACCGACGCCCGGGGTGCAGATACGCAGTATTTT
>-|TRBJ1-2|-|TRBV18
CASSLGENYGYTF
TGTGCCAGCTCACTCGGGGAAAACTATGGCTACACCTTC
>-|TRBJ1-1|-|TRBV7-9
CASSLGGAGREAFF
TGTGCCAGCAGCTTAGGGGGCGCCGGTCGGGAAGCTTTCTTT
>-|TRBJ2-6|-|TRBV28
CASSRQRSGANVLTF
TGTGCCAGCAGTCGACAGCGCTCTGGGGCCAACGTCCTGACTTTC
>TRBD2|TRBJ2-2|-|TRBV28
CASSLPGLAGGELFF
TGTGCCAGCAGCCTCCCCGGACTAGCGGGCGGGGAGCTGTTTTTT
>TRBD1|TRBJ2-7|-|TRBV6-5
CASSYSQGAPYEQYF
TGTGCCAGCAGTTACTCCCAGGGGGCCCCCTACGAGCAGTACTTC
>-|TRBJ1-1|-|TRBV11-2
CASSLGGGTSEAFF
TGTGCCAGCAGCTTAGGTGGGGGGACGAGTGAAGCTTTCTTT
>TRBD2|TRBJ2-2|-|TRBV5-4
CASSLGLAGPGELFF
TGTGCCAGCAGCTTGGGGCTAGCGGGTCCCGGGGAGCTGTTTTTT
>-|TRBJ2-7|-|TRBV5-1
CASSFGGGFSYEQYF
TGCGCCAGCAGCTTCGGTGGAGGATTCTCCTACGAGCAGTACTTC
>-|TRBJ2-1|-|TRBV7-2
CASSLSRGLYNEQFF
TGTGCCAGCAGCTTATCTAGGGGCCTCTACAATGAGCAGTTCTTC
>-|TRBJ2-7|-|TRBV7-8
CASRSTGAGAHYEQYF
TGTGCCAGCAGATCAACGGGGGCGGGAGCGCACTACGAGCAGTACTTC
>TRBD1|TRBJ1-6|-|TRBV5-1
CASSDEGTVNSPLHF
TGCGCCAGCAGCGACGAAGGGACAGTTAATTCACCCCTCCACTTT
>TRBD2|TRBJ2-7|few|TRBV18
CASSPGSGRALGEQYF
TGTGCCAGCTCACCGGGGAGCGGGAGGGCCCTGGGCGAGCAGTACTTC
>-|TRBJ2-7|-|TRBV5-1
CASRLSVAYEQYF
TGCGCCAGCAGACTAAGCGTAGCCTACGAGCAGTACTTC
>TRBD2|TRBJ2-1|-|TRBV5-4
CASSLELAGAGNEQFF
TGTGCCAGCAGCTTGGAGCTAGCGGGAGCGGGCAATGAGCAGTTCTTC
>-|TRBJ1-5|-|TRBV7-9
CASSLPGSNQPQHF
TGTGCCAGCAGCTTGCCGGGTAGCAATCAGCCCCAGCATTTT
>TRBD1|TRBJ1-6|-|TRBV6-5
CASRVSGTANSPLHF
TGTGCCAGCAGGGTTTCCGGGACAGCAAATTCACCCCTCCACTTT